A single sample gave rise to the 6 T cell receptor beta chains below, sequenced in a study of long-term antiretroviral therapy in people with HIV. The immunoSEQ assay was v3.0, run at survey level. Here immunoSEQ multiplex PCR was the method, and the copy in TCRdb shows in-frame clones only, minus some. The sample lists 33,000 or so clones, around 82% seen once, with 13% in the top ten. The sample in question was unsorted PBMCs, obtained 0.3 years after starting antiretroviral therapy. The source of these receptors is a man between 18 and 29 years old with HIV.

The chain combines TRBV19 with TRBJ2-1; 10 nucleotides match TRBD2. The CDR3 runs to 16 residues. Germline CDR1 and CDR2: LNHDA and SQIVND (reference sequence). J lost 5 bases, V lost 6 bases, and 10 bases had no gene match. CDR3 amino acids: CASSDPWTSGHNEQFF. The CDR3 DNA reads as TGTGCCAGTAGCGATCCTTGGACTAGCGGACACAATGAGCAGTTCTTC.

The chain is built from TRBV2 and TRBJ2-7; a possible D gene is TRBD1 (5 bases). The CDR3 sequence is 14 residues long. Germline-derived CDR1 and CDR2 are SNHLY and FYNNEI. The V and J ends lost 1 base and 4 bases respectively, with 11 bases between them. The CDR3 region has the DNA TGTGCCAGCAGTGAAGGTCGCAGGGTATACGAGCAGTACTTC. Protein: CASSEGRRVYEQYF.

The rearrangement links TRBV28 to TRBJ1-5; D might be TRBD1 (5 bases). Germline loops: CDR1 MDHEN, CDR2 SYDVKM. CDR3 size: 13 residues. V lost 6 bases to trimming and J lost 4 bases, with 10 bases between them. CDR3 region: CASRSGINQPQHF. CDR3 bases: TGTGCCAGCAGGTCAGGGATAAATCAGCCCCAGCATTTT.

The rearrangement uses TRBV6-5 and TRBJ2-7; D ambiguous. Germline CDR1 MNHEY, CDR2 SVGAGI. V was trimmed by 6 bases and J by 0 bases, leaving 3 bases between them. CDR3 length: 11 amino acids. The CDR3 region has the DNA TGTGCCAGCAGGATCTCCTACGAGCAGTACTTC. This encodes CASRISYEQYF.

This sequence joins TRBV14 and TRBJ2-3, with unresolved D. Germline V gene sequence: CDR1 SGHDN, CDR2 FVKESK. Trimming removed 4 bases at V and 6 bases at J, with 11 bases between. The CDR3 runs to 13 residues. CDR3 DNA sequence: TGTGCCAGCAGCCTATTTTACCCGGATACGCAGTATTTT. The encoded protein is CASSLFYPDTQYF.

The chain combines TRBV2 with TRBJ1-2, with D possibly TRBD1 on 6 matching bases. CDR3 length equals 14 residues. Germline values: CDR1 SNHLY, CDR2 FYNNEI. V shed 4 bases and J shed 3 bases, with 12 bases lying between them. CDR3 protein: CASSAAGAHYGYTF. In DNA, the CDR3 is TGTGCCAGCAGTGCAGCAGGGGCACACTATGGCTACACCTTC.